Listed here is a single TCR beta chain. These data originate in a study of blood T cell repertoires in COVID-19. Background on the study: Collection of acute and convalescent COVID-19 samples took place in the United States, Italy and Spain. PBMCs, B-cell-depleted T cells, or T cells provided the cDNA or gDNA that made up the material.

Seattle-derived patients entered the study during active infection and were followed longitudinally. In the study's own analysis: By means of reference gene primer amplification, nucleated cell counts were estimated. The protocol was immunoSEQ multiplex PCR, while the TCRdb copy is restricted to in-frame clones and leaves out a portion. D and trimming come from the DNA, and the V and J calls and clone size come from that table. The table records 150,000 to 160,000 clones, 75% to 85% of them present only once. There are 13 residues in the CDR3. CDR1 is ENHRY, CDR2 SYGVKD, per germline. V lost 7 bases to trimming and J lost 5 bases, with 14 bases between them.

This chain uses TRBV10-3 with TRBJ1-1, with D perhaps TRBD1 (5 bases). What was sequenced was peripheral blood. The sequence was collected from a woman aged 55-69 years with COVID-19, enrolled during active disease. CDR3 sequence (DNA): TGTGCCATCACGCAGGGAATTCGGACTGAAGCTTTCTTT. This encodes CAITQGIRTEAFF.